Listed below are T cell receptor beta chains from one sample, sequenced in a study of blood T cell repertoires in COVID-19. TCRdb's table, derived via immunoSEQ multiplex PCR, lists solely in-frame clones and lacks some. The sample shows about 180,000 clones, roughly 86% of them seen only once. The material sequenced was PBMCs or T cells enriched from blood (not recorded which). The receptors were sampled from a woman under 40 who had recovered from COVID-19. The CDR3 runs from the conserved cysteine through the conserved F or W. A D gene is named only where the DNA matches it firmly.

j_gene,d_gene,v_gene,CDR3nt,CDR3aa
TRBJ1-2,NA,TRBV7-8,TGTGCCAGCAGCCCCCGAGTGGGTTGGGGGCACTATGGCTACACCTTC,CASSPRVGWGHYGYTF
TRBJ2-3,TRBD2,TRBV4-1,TGCGCCAGCAGCCAAGAAGGGCGAGGGGCGGGAGGATCAGATACGCAGTATTTT,CASSQEGRGAGGSDTQYF
TRBJ2-5,TRBD2,TRBV28,TGTGCCAGCAGTCCCCGGGGGGTCCGGGAGGGCCCAGAGACCCAGTACTTC,CASSPRGVREGPETQYF
TRBJ2-1,NA,TRBV18,TGTGCCAGCTCACCACGAGATAAAAATGAGCAGTTCTTC,CASSPRDKNEQFF
TRBJ1-2,TRBD1,TRBV7-2,TGTGCCAGCAGCCCCAGGACAGGGGTAGGCTACACCTTC,CASSPRTGVGYTF
TRBJ2-3,TRBD1,TRBV28,TGTGCCAGCAGTGGATGGACAGGGGGCACAGATACGCAGTATTTT,CASSGWTGGTDTQYF
TRBJ2-7,TRBD2,TRBV28,TGTGCCAGCAGTTATATAGCGGGAGGGAATCTCTACGAGCAGTACTTC,CASSYIAGGNLYEQYF
TRBJ2-5,NA,TRBV5-1,TGCGCCAGCAGCTTGGCGGCCCATGGGGCAGAGACCCAGTACTTC,CASSLAAHGAETQYF
TRBJ1-6,NA,TRBV3-1/TRBV3-2,TGTGCCAGCAGCCAAGGGGGCTCGGCGCGGTCACCCCTCCACTTT,CASSQGGSARSPLHF
TRBJ2-7,NA,TRBV27,TGTGCCAGCAGTTTCTCTACCTACGAGCAGTACTTC,CASSFSTYEQYF
TRBJ1-6,NA,TRBV2,TGTGCCAGCAAACAGGGCCCCAATTCACCCCTCCACTTT,CASKQGPNSPLHF
TRBJ2-6,TRBD1,TRBV7-6,TGTGCCAGCAGCCCGTACAGCAGGGGGCGAACTGGGGCCAACGTCCTGACTTTC,CASSPYSRGRTGANVLTF
TRBJ2-6,TRBD1,TRBV7-8,TGTGCCAGCAGCTTAGTGGACAGGGCCTACTCTGGGGCCAACGTCCTGACTTTC,CASSLVDRAYSGANVLTF
TRBJ1-2,NA,TRBV19,TGTGCCAGTGCAGGGCCTAACTATGGCTACACCTTC,CASAGPNYGYTF
TRBJ2-1,NA,TRBV4-1,TGCGCCAGCAGCCAAGAGGATCTGATGGGGGCTGAGCAGTTCTTC,CASSQEDLMGAEQFF